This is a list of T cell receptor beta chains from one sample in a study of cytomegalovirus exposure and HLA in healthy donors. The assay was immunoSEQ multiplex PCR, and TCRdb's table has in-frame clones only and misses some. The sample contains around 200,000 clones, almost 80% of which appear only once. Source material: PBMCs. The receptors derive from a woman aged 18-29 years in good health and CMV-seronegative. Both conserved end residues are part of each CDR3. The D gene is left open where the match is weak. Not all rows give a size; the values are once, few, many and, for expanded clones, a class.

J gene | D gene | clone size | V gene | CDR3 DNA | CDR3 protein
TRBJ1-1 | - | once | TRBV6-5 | TGTGCCAGCAGACAGGACCCAAGGAACACTGAAGCTTTCTTT | CASRQDPRNTEAFF
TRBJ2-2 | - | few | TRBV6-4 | TGTGCCAGCAGTGACTGGGCAGGGGTCGGAACCGGGGAGCTGTTTTTT | CASSDWAGVGTGELFF
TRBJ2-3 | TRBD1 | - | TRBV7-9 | TGTGCCAGCAGCTTAGCCCGCCTCGACAGGGGGCAGCCAAGTACGCAGTATTTT | CASSLARLDRGQPSTQYF
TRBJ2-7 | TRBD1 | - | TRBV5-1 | TGCGCCAGCAGCTCCAGGACAGGTCCCTACGAGCAGTACTTC | CASSSRTGPYEQYF
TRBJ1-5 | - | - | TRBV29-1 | TGCAGCGCTGGACAGCGTGATCAGCCCCAGCATTTT | CSAGQRDQPQHF
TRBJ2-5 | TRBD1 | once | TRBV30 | TGTGCCTGGAGTGTATATGGGGGACAGGGAGAGACCCAGTACTTC | CAWSVYGGQGETQYF
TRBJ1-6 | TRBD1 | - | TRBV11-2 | TGTGCCAGCAGCGCCGGGACAGTGGATTCACCCCTCCACTTT | CASSAGTVDSPLHF
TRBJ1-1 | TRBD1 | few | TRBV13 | TGTGCCAGCAGCGAAGACAGGGTTATGAACACTGAAGCTTTCTTT | CASSEDRVMNTEAFF
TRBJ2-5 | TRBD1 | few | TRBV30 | TGTGCCTGGAGGAGACAGGGGGCAACTTCAGAGACCCAGTACTTC | CAWRRQGATSETQYF
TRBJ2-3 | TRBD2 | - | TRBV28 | TGTGCCAGCAGTCCGGGGGGACTAGCGGATATTCATGATACGCAGTATTTT | CASSPGGLADIHDTQYF
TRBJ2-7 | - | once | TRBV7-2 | TGTGCCAGCAGCCCCGAGGCCGTTGCGGTCTCGTACGAGCAGTACTTC | CASSPEAVAVSYEQYF
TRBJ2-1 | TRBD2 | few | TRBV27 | TGTGCCAGCAGTTGGCGACTAGCGGGGGGATACAATGAGCAGTTCTTC | CASSWRLAGGYNEQFF
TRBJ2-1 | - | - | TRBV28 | TGTGCCACGGGACTTTACAATGAGCAGTTCTTC | CATGLYNEQFF
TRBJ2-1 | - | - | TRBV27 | TGTGCCAGCGGGCCCTTGGACTACAATGAGCAGTTCTTC | CASGPLDYNEQFF
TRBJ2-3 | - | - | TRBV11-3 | TGTGCCAGCAGCTTAGCCCCCAGCGCAGATACGCAGTATTTT | CASSLAPSADTQYF
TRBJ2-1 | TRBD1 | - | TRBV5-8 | TGTGCCAGCGGCAGGGGGAGCTCCTACAATGAGCAGTTCTTC | CASGRGSSYNEQFF
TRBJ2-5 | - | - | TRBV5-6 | TGTGCCAGCAGCTTTTTCTACGGGGGGCGGGAGACCCAGTACTTC | CASSFFYGGRETQYF
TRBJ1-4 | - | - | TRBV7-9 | TGTGCCAGCAGCTTAGCGACCGGGGGAAGGGTTGAAAAACTGTTTTTT | CASSLATGGRVEKLFF
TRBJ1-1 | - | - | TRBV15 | TGTGCCACCAGCAGAATACACCAGAACACTGAAGCTTTCTTT | CATSRIHQNTEAFF
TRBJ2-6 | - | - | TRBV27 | TGTGCCAGCAGTCCCCGATGGAGGGGGGCCAACGTCCTGACTTTC | CASSPRWRGANVLTF